This section outlines one T cell receptor (beta chain) sequence together with its context. The sample comes from a study of blood T cell repertoires in COVID-19. The wider study: The United States, Italy and Spain were the sources of the acute and convalescent COVID-19 samples. Nucleic acid was either cDNA or gDNA, and it came from T cells, B-cell-depleted T cells, or PBMCs.

The V gene end was trimmed by 6 bases and the J gene end by 4 bases; junction bases not matched to a gene: 8. The germline CDR1 and CDR2 sequences are SGHDT and YYEEEE. This CDR3 contains 15 residues. Methods used by the authors: It was from reference gene primer amplification that nucleated cell counts were estimated. Here immunoSEQ multiplex PCR was the method, and the copy in TCRdb shows in-frame clones only, minus some. The V and J calls and clone size are taken from that table; D and trimming were inferred from the DNA. In the table there are roughly 100,000 clones, around 85% of which are singletons.

The clonotype originates from a woman aged 80 or over with active or convalescent COVID-19. The rearrangement uses TRBV5-6 and TRBJ1-2; 11 bases are a match to TRBD1. Sequencing used peripheral blood. CDR3 in amino acids: CASTPGGQGAYGYTF. CDR3 sequence (DNA): TGTGCCAGCACCCCGGGCGGACAGGGGGCCTATGGCTACACCTTC.